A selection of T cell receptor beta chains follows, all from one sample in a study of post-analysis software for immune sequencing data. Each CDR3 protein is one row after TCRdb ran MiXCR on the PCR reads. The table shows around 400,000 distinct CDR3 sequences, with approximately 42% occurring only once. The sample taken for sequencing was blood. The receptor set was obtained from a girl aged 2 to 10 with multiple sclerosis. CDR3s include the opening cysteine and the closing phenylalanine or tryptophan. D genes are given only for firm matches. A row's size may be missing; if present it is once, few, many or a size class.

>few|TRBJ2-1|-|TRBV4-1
CASSQVYFNEQFF
TGCGCCAGCAGCCAAGTTTATTTCAATGAGCAGTTCTTC
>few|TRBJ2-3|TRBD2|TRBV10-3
CAIGQTSGVGDTQYF
TGTGCCATCGGACAAACTAGCGGGGTAGGAGATACGCAGTATTTT
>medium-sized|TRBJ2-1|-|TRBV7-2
CASSLASLDSGSYNEQFF
TGTGCCAGCAGCTTAGCCTCCCTGGATAGCGGCTCCTACAATGAGCAGTTCTTC
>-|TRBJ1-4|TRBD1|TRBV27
CASSPGGTHEKLFF
TGTGCCAGCAGTCCAGGGGGCACTCATGAAAAACTGTTTTTT
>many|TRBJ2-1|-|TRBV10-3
CAISEQQGSYNEQFF
TGTGCCATCAGTGAGCAGCAGGGGTCCTACAATGAGCAGTTCTTC
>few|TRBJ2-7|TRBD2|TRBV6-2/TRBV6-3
CASSPPQTRTRRYEQYF
TGTGCCAGCAGCCCACCCCAAACTAGGACTAGACGCTACGAGCAGTACTTC
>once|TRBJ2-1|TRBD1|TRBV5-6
CASSLPGRGLYNEQFF
TGTGCCAGCAGCTTACCTGGCAGGGGGCTCTACAATGAGCAGTTCTTC
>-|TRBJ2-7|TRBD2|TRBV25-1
CASGLAGAYEQYF
TGTGCCAGCGGACTAGCGGGAGCCTACGAGCAGTACTTC
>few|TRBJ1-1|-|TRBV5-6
CASSLGSGTEAFF
TGTGCCAGCAGCTTGGGTTCGGGAACTGAAGCTTTCTTT
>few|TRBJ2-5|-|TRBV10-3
CAISERGVEETQYF
TGTGCCATCAGTGAGAGAGGGGTGGAAGAGACCCAGTACTTC
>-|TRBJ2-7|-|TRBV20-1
CSARDFGLSCRYEQYF
TGCAGTGCTAGAGATTTCGGACTGTCATGCCGCTACGAGCAGTACTTC
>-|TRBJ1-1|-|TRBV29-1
CSVEGKMNTEAFF
TGCAGCGTTGAAGGGAAGATGAACACTGAAGCTTTCTTT
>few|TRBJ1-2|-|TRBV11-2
CASSLISGYTF
TGTGCCAGCAGCTTAATAAGCGGCTACACCTTC